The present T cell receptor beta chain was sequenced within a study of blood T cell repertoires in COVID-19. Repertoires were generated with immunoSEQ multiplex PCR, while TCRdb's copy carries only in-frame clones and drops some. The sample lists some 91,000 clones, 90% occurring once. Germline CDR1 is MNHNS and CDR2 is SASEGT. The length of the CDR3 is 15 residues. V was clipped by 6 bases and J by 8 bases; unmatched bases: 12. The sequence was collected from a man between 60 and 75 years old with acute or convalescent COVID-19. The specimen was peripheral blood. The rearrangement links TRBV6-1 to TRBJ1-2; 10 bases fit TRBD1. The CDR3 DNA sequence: TGTGCCAGCAGCTCAAGGGACAGGGGACCCATAGGCTACACCTTC. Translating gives CASSSRDRGPIGYTF.